These 25 T cell receptor beta chains were sequenced from one sample in a study of a mutant IDH1 vaccine in newly diagnosed glioma. What these receptors recognize is not known. Stated time point: week 35, safety follow-up. In the vaccine, a single dose held 300 ug of the mutant IDH1 20-mer peptide, along with topical imiquimod. TCRdb's table, derived via immunoSEQ multiplex PCR, lists solely in-frame clones and lacks some. The sample carries about 56,000 clones, approximately 87% recorded once. The material sequenced was PBMCs, taken from a glioma patient whose treatment included an IDH1 peptide vaccine. These receptor sequences come from a man in his forties with glioma.

This rearrangement joins TRBV6-6 to TRBJ1-2; 7 positions agree with TRBD1. J was trimmed by 2 bases and V by 2 bases; bases with no gene match: 8. There are 16 residues in the CDR3. Germline lookup yields CDR1 MNHNY and CDR2 SVGAGI (reference sequence). Here the CDR3 DNA reads TGTGCCAGCAGTTACGAGGCCAGACAGGGAAACTATGGCTACACCTTC. This encodes CASSYEARQGNYGYTF.

The rearrangement links TRBV7-2 to TRBJ2-2, with D possibly being TRBD1 (6 bases). The CDR3 runs 14 residues. Trimming took 5 bases from V and 4 from J, leaving 11 bases between them. The germline V gene has CDR1 SGHTA and CDR2 FQGNSA. The CDR3 region is CASSIDRFTGELFF. CDR3 sequence (DNA): TGTGCCAGCAGCATAGACAGGTTCACCGGGGAGCTGTTTTTT.

The CDR3 DNA reads as TGTGCCAGCAGCCCGACAGGGGTCGGCACTGAAGCTTTCTTT. Its translation is CASSPTGVGTEAFF. V usage is TRBV28 and J usage is TRBJ1-1; 8 bases are a match to TRBD1. Unmatched junction bases numbered 7, after V lost 6 bases and J lost 4 bases. The length of the CDR3 is 14 residues. Germline values: CDR1 MDHEN, CDR2 SYDVKM.

The rearrangement links TRBV6-5 to TRBJ1-4; D is possibly TRBD1 (5 bases). Deletions cut 5 bases from V and 5 bases from J, with 9 bases between. CDR3 length: 13 amino acids. Looked up from germline, CDR1 is MNHEY and CDR2 is SVGAGI. CDR3 nucleotide sequence: TGTGCCAGCAGTGACAGACTCAATGAAAAACTGTTTTTT. Its translation: CASSDRLNEKLFF.

The chain recombines TRBV5-4 with TRBJ1-4; 8 bases are a match to TRBD1. Germline CDR1 SGHNT, CDR2 YYREEE (reference sequence). V lost 4 bases to trimming and J lost 7 bases; unmatched junction nucleotides: 9. This CDR3 region has 15 residues. As DNA, the CDR3 is TGTGCCAGCAGCCGCCGACAGGGGCAGGGTGAAAAACTGTTTTTT. Residues: CASSRRQGQGEKLFF. Full variable domain (missing parts from reference TRBV5-4 and TRBJ1-4): ETGVTQSPTHLIKTRGQQVTLRCSSQSGHNTVSWYQQALGQGPQFIFQYYREEENGRGNFPPRFSGLQFPNYSSELNVNALELDDSALYLCASSRRQGQGEKLFFGSGTQLSVL.

The genes are TRBV2 and TRBJ2-7; D gene uncertain. The length of the CDR3 is 11 residues. Trimming removed 1 base from V and 9 bases from J, with 7 bases in between. Germline V CDR1 and CDR2: SNHLY, FYNNEI. The CDR3 is CASSEGISQYF. For the CDR3, the DNA is TGTGCCAGCAGTGAAGGGATTTCGCAGTACTTC.

This clone was observed a single time. The V and J genes are TRBV10-3 and TRBJ2-5, with TRBD1 identical over 7 bases. From germline, CDR1 is ENHRY and CDR2 SYGVKD. V shed 5 bases and J 5 bases; nucleotides not matched to a gene: 11. The CDR3 is made up of 15 amino acids. For the CDR3, the DNA is TGTGCCATCAGTCCGAGACAGGGCCTCCAGGAGACCCAGTACTTC. Translating gives CAISPRQGLQETQYF.

This chain connects TRBV27 to TRBJ1-6, with a weak D call TRBD1 (5 bases). Germline CDR1 MNHEY, CDR2 SMNVEV (reference sequence). V shed 5 bases and J shed 6 bases, with 20 bases lying between them. CDR3 length equals 17 residues. CDR3 DNA sequence: TGTGCCAGCAGTCTCCGAGGGAGGCTTGGGGGTAATTCACCCCTCCACTTT. Its translation is CASSLRGRLGGNSPLHF.

The rearrangement links TRBV21-1 to TRBJ2-1; the table assigns TRBD2, which was not confirmed against the DNA. TRBV21-1 is deemed a pseudogene. The CDR3 extends over 11 amino acids. Here the CDR3 DNA reads TGTGCCAGCCAGCGGCTAGCGGAGCAGTTCTTC. Its protein product is CASQRLAEQFF.

The chain is built from TRBV5-4 and TRBJ1-1; D might be TRBD1 (5 bases). Deletions cut 4 bases from V and 6 bases from J, with 19 bases between. CDR1 and CDR2 (germline): SGHNT, YYREEE (reference sequence). This CDR3 spans 15 amino acids. The CDR3 DNA follows: TGTGCCAGCAGCGCGGGACCTGGCTTTGGCGCTGAAGCTTTCTTT. It yields the protein CASSAGPGFGAEAFF. Variable domain in full (rest from reference TRBV5-4 and TRBJ1-1): ETGVTQSPTHLIKTRGQQVTLRCSSQSGHNTVSWYQQALGQGPQFIFQYYREEENGRGNFPPRFSGLQFPNYSSELNVNALELDDSALYLCASSAGPGFGAEAFFGQGTRLTVV.

The chain recombines TRBV7-2 with TRBJ2-7, with D possibly matching TRBD1 (6 bases). The CDR3 is 14 residues long. Trimming removed 4 bases from V and 6 bases from J, with 16 bases in between. Germline V gene sequence: CDR1 SGHTA, CDR2 FQGNSA. CDR3 sequence: CASSWIHRDGEQYF. The DNA of the CDR3 is TGTGCCAGCAGCTGGATCCACAGGGACGGCGAGCAGTACTTC.

This chain joins TRBV6-7 and TRBJ1-4, with 8 nucleotides matching TRBD1. TRBV6-7 is labeled an ORF, and its function is uncertain. CDR3 length: 15 residues. V lost 6 bases to trimming and J lost 2 bases; unmatched junction nucleotides: 5. The CDR3 spells CASRDRVYTNEKLFF. The CDR3, as DNA: TGTGCCAGCAGGGACAGGGTGTACACTAATGAAAAACTGTTTTTT.

The genes are TRBV29-1 and TRBJ1-1, with D possibly matching TRBD1 (6 bases). Trimming left V 4 bases short and J 5 bases short, with 14 bases between. The CDR3 is 13 residues long. Germline V gives CDR1 SQVTM, CDR2 ANQGSEA. In nucleotides, the CDR3 is TGCAGCGTTGGTCTACAGGGTGGGACTGAAGCTTTCTTT. Translated, it gives CSVGLQGGTEAFF.

The chain has TRBV6-1 and TRBJ1-5, with 12 bases lining up with TRBD1. The V gene's germline CDR1 is MNHNS and CDR2 SASEGT. J gave up 6 bases and V 3 bases, and 9 bases lay outside the gene matches. This CDR3 spans 17 amino acids. The CDR3 reads CASSEKPGQGAGQPQHF. The CDR3 coding sequence is TGTGCCAGCAGTGAGAAACCGGGACAGGGGGCTGGTCAGCCCCAGCATTTT.

J is TRBJ2-6 and V is TRBV5-1, with TRBD2 as a possible D gene (6 bases). The germline V gene encodes CDR1 SGHRS and CDR2 YFSETQ. The CDR3 sequence is 16 residues long. V lost 4 bases and J 2 bases, leaving 13 bases between the germline ends. In DNA, the CDR3 is TGCGCCAGCAGCCCTGCATCTAGCGCTGGGGCCAACGTCCTGACTTTC. Protein: CASSPASSAGANVLTF.

The chain recombines TRBV2 with TRBJ2-7; either TRBD1 or TRBD2 may fit D (5 bases each). The CDR3 has 14 residues. CDR1 is SNHLY and CDR2 is FYNNEI in the germline V gene. Trimming took 7 bases from V and 1 from J, leaving 14 bases between them. The CDR3 nucleotides read TGTGCCAGCAAACCAGGGACGGAGTCCTACGAGCAGTACTTC. Amino acids: CASKPGTESYEQYF.

The rearrangement uses TRBV5-1 and TRBJ2-2, with a tentative D call TRBD1 (6 bases). This CDR3 spans 13 amino acids. Germline V gene lookup returns CDR1 SGHRS and CDR2 YFSETQ. Trimming left V 5 bases short and J 7 bases short, with 12 bases between. In DNA form, the CDR3 reads TGCGCCAGCAGGGACGGGACACTCGGGGAGCTGTTTTTT. It translates to CASRDGTLGELFF.

V is TRBV27 and J is TRBJ1-2, with a weak D call TRBD1 (6 bases). The CDR3 is 13 residues long. CDR1 and CDR2 from the germline V gene are MNHEY and SMNVEV (reference sequence). The V and J ends lost 7 bases and 8 bases respectively, with 17 bases between them. CDR3 bases: TGTGCCAGCATCCTTAGGGGGTCTCGGGGCTACACCTTC. Its translation: CASILRGSRGYTF.

This chain connects TRBV15 to TRBJ2-6; unclear D gene. This CDR3 has 14 residues. Germline CDR1 reads LNHNV; CDR2 reads YYDKDF (reference sequence). V gave up 3 bases and J gave up 4 bases, with 7 bases separating them. DNA for the CDR3: TGTGCCACCAGCAGGGTAACGGGGGCCAACGTCCTGACTTTC. Its translation is CATSRVTGANVLTF.

The chain combines TRBV29-1 with TRBJ1-4; no clear D. The length of the CDR3 is 12 residues. V was pared by 3 bases and J by 10 bases, with 12 bases between. Germline V lookup: CDR1 SQVTM, CDR2 ANQGSEA. The CDR3 is CSVDAPEGKLFF. The DNA of the CDR3 is TGCAGCGTTGACGCCCCAGAGGGAAAACTGTTTTTT. Full variable domain (rest looked up from reference TRBV29-1 and TRBJ1-4): SAVISQKPSRDICQRGTSLTIQCQVDSQVTMMFWYRQQPGQSLTLIATANQGSEATYESGFVIDKFPISRPNLTFSTLTVSNMSPEDSSIYLCSVDAPEGKLFFGSGTQLSVL.

This chain joins TRBV18 and TRBJ1-1; D gene ambiguous. Germline V CDR1 and CDR2: KGHSH, LQKENI. The V end was cut by 3 bases, the J end by 0 bases, with 11 bases between. The CDR3 totals 15 residues. As DNA, the CDR3 is TGTGCCAGCTCACCTGAAGACGGGTTGAACACTGAAGCTTTCTTT. It specifies CASSPEDGLNTEAFF.

This clone is medium-sized (0.01 to 0.1%). The V gene is TRBV9, the J gene TRBJ2-7, with D possibly TRBD2 on 5 matching bases. The V gene lost 4 bases and the J gene lost 5 bases, with 10 bases spanning the gap. This CDR3 region has 12 residues. The germline CDR1 and CDR2 sequences are SGDLS and YYNGEE. CDR3 in DNA: TGTGCCAGCAGCCAACTAGGGAACGAGCAGTACTTC. Translated: CASSQLGNEQYF.

The rearrangement joins TRBV14 to TRBJ1-2; unclear D gene. The CDR3 is made up of 14 amino acids. Germline V gene sequence: CDR1 SGHDN, CDR2 FVKESK. The V and J ends lost 4 bases and 2 bases respectively, with 11 bases between them. CDR3 coding DNA: TGTGCCAGCAGCCCCCTGGCGCTGAACTATGGCTACACCTTC. Residues: CASSPLALNYGYTF.

The gene calls are TRBV28 and TRBJ2-1, with 12 bases lining up with TRBD2. This CDR3 spans 15 amino acids. Germline V gene data show CDR1 as MDHEN and CDR2 as SYDVKM. Trimming took 1 base from V and 7 from J; bases not matched to a gene: 2. This CDR3 is CASSLLTSGSNEQFF. Here the CDR3 DNA reads TGTGCCAGCAGTTTATTGACTAGCGGGAGTAATGAGCAGTTCTTC. The whole variable domain, filled in from reference TRBV28 and TRBJ2-1, reads DVKVTQSSRYLVKRTGEKVFLECVQDMDHENMFWYRQDPGLGLRLIYFSYDVKMKEKGDIPEGYSVSREKKERFSLILESASTNQTSMYLCASSLLTSGSNEQFFGPGTRLTVL.

This chain links TRBV5-1 with TRBJ2-2; TRBD1 aligns across 11 bases. The CDR3 consists of 16 residues. With 4 bases clipped from V and 4 bases from J, the junction kept 6 bases outside the gene matches. Germline assignment: CDR1 SGHRS and CDR2 YFSETQ. This chain's CDR3 is CASSRTGGTTTGELFF. CDR3 coding DNA: TGCGCCAGCAGCCGGACAGGGGGCACAACCACCGGGGAGCTGTTTTTT.